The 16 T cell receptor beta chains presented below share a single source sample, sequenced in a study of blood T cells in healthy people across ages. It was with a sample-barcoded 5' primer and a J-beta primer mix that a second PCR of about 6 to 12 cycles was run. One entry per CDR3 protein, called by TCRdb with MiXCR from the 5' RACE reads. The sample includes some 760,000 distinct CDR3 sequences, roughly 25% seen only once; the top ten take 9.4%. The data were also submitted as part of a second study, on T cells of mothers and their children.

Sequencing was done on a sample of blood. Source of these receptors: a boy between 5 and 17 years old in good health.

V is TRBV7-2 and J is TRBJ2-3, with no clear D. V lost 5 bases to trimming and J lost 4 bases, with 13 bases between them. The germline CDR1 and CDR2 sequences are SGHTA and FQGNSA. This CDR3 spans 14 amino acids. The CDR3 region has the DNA TGTGCCAGCAGCGTTGGCGGTGGCTCAGATACGCAGTATTTT. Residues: CASSVGGGSDTQYF.

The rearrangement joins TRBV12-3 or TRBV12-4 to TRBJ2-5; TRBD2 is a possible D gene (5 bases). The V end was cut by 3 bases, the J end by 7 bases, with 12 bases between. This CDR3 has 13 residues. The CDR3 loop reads CASSLGRAGTQYF. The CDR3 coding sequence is TGTGCCAGCAGTTTGGGTAGGGCGGGGACCCAGTACTTC.

CDR3 residues: CSVNEGAVNYNEQFF. The CDR3 nucleotides read TGCAGCGTTAACGAGGGGGCGGTGAACTACAATGAGCAGTTCTTC. This chain joins TRBV29-1 and TRBJ2-1; 7 positions agree with TRBD1. V was pared by 5 bases and J by 3 bases, with 10 bases of the junction left unmatched. The CDR3 covers 15 residues. Germline lookup yields CDR1 SQVTM and CDR2 ANQGSEA.

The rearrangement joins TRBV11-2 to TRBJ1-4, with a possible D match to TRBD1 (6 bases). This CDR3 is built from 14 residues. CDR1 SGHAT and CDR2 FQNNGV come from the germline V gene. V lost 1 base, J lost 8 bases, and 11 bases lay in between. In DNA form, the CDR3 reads TGTGCCAGCAGCTTAGGGCAGGGGATCGAAAAACTGTTTTTT. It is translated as CASSLGQGIEKLFF.

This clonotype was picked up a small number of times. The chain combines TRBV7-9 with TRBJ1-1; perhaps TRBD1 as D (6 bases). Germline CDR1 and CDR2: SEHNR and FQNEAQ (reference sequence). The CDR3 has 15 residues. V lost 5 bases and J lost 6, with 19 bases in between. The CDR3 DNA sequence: TGTGCCAGCAGCCCAATGGCGGGGGCTCTCTCTGAAGCTTTCTTT. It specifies CASSPMAGALSEAFF. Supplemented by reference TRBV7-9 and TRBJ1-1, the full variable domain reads DTGVSQNPRHKITKRGQNVTFRCDPISEHNRLYWYRQTLGQGPEFLTYFQNEAQLEKSRLLSDRFSAERPKGSFSTLEIQRTEQGDSAMYLCASSPMAGALSEAFFGQGTRLTVV.

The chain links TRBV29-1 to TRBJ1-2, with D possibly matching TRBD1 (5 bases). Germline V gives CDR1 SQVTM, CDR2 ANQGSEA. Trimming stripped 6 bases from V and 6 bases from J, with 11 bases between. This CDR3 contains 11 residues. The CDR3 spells CSVGGLHGYTF. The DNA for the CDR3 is TGCAGCGTGGGGGGATTGCATGGCTACACCTTC.

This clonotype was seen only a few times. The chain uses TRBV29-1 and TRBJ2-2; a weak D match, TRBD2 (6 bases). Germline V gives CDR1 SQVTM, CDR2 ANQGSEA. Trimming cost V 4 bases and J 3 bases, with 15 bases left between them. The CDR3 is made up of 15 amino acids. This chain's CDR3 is CSVALSGTHTGELFF. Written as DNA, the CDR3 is TGCAGCGTTGCCCTTAGCGGCACCCACACCGGGGAGCTGTTTTTT.

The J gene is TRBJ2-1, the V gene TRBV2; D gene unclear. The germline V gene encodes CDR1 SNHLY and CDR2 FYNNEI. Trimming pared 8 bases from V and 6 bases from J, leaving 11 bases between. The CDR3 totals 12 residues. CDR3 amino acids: CASRTTLNEQFF. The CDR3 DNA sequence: TGTGCCAGCCGCACGACCCTCAATGAGCAGTTCTTC.

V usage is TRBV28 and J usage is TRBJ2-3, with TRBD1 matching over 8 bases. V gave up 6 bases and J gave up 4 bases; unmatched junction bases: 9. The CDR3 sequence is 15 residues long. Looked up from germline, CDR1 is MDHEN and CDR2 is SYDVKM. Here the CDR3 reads CASRLRGRLADTQYF. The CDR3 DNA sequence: TGTGCCAGCAGACTCAGGGGGCGGTTGGCAGATACGCAGTATTTT.

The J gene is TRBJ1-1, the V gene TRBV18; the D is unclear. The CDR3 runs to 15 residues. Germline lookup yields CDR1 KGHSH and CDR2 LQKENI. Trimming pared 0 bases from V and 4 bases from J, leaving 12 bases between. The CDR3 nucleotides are TGTGCCAGCTCACCACCCAACACATTACTCACTGAAGCTTTCTTT. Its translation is CASSPPNTLLTEAFF.

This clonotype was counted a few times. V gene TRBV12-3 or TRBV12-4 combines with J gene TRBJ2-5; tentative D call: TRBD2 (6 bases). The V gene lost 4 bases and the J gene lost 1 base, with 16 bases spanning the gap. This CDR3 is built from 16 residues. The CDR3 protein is CASSSSFGTVQETQYF. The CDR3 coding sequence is TGTGCCAGCAGTTCAAGTTTCGGGACTGTCCAAGAGACCCAGTACTTC.

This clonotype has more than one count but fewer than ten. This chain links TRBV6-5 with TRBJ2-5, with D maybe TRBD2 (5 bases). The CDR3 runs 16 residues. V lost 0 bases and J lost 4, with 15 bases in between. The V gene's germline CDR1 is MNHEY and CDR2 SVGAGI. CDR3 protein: CASSYSYLDGGETQYF. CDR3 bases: TGTGCCAGCAGTTACTCTTACCTGGACGGAGGAGAGACCCAGTACTTC.

The CDR3: CASSLSGVTGELFF. The CDR3 DNA sequence: TGTGCCAGCAGCCTTAGTGGGGTTACCGGGGAGCTGTTTTTT. The gene calls are TRBV11-2 and TRBJ2-2; D gene ambiguous. CDR3 length equals 14 residues. Germline CDR1 SGHAT, CDR2 FQNNGV. V dropped 5 bases and J dropped 5 bases, with 12 bases sitting between them.

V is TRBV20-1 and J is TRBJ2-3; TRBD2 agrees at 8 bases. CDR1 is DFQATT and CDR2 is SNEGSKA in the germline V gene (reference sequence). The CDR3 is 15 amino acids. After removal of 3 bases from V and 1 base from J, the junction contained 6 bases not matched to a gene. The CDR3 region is CSASAGGAGTDTQYF. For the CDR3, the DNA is TGCAGTGCTAGCGCGGGGGGAGCGGGCACAGATACGCAGTATTTT.

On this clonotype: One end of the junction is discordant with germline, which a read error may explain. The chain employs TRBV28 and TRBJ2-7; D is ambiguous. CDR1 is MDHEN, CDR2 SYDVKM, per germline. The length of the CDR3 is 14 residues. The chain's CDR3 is CASSFPGLYYEQYF. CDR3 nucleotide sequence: TGTGCCAGTAGTTTCCCCGGGCTCTACTACGAGCAGTACTTC.

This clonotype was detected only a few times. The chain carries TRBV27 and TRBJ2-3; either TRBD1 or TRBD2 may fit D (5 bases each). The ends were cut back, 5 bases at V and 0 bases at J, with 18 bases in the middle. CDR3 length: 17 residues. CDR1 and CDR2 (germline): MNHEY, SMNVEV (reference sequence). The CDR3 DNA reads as TGTGCCAGCAGTCCAAACGCTAATGGGGGAAGCACAGATACGCAGTATTTT. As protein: CASSPNANGGSTDTQYF.